A selection of T cell receptor beta chains follows, all from one sample in a study of cytomegalovirus exposure and HLA in healthy donors. Clones were read by immunoSEQ multiplex PCR, and TCRdb kept only the in-frame ones, dropping some. This table holds 150,000 to 200,000 clones, 85% to 90% found once. The sample consisted of PBMCs. The receptors were sampled from a woman in her late teens or twenties in good health and CMV-seropositive. The CDR3 runs from the conserved cysteine through the conserved F or W. D genes are given only for firm matches. A row's size may be missing; if present it is once, few, many or a size class.

CDR3nt	CDR3aa	d_gene	abundance	v_gene	j_gene
TGTGCCAGCAGCCATCTAGCAGGAGGCACCGGCGCTGAAGCTTTCTTT	CASSHLAGGTGAEAFF	-	-	TRBV4-2	TRBJ1-1
TGTGCCAGCAGCCTGACAGGACCGGACAATGAGCAGTTCTTC	CASSLTGPDNEQFF	-	-	TRBV11-3	TRBJ2-1
TGCGCCAGCAGCAACCCCGGGACTAGTAGGGACACCGGGGAGCTGTTTTTT	CASSNPGTSRDTGELFF	TRBD2	-	TRBV5-1	TRBJ2-2
TGTGCCAGCAGTTACTCGGTAGCGCGAGCTGGTGAGCAGTTCTTC	CASSYSVARAGEQFF	-	-	TRBV6-5	TRBJ2-1
TGTGCCAGCAGTTCCAGGGGGGACAATGAGCAGTTCTTC	CASSSRGDNEQFF	-	-	TRBV11-3	TRBJ2-1
TGTGCCAGCAGCGCCGGGGGAGCAGGGTTCTCTGGAAACACCATATATTTT	CASSAGGAGFSGNTIYF	-	-	TRBV9	TRBJ1-3
TGTGCCAGCAATAACGGTAGAGGGTATACGCAGTATTTT	CASNNGRGYTQYF	-	-	TRBV6-1	TRBJ2-3
TGTGCCAGCTCTCCATCGGACAATCGACCCTACGAGCAGTACTTC	CASSPSDNRPYEQYF	-	-	TRBV18	TRBJ2-7
TGTGCCAGCAGCTTAGGAGCAGGGGCGGATTACAATGAGCAGTTCTTC	CASSLGAGADYNEQFF	-	once	TRBV7-2	TRBJ2-1
TGTGCCAGTAGCCTCGGAGCTAGCGGGAGGGGCGAGACCCAGTACTTC	CASSLGASGRGETQYF	TRBD2	-	TRBV19	TRBJ2-5
TGTGCCAGCAGTGAAGCAGGGAGGGACAAAGGGCATTTT	CASSEAGRDKGHF	-	-	TRBV6-1	TRBJ1-5
TGCGCCAGCAGCATCCTAGCGGGTACCACCTACGAGCAGTACTTC	CASSILAGTTYEQYF	TRBD2	-	TRBV5-1	TRBJ2-7
TGTGCCAGCAGCTTTATGACTAGCGGAGTCGAGCAGTTCTTC	CASSFMTSGVEQFF	TRBD2	-	TRBV11-2	TRBJ2-1
TGTGCCAGCAGCCCCCCTGTTCTGTTAGAGCAGTACTTC	CASSPPVLLEQYF	-	few	TRBV7-9	TRBJ2-7
TGTGCCAGCAGCACCCCGCTAGCTCCCTTCAGCACAGATACGCAGTATTTT	CASSTPLAPFSTDTQYF	-	many	TRBV7-4	TRBJ2-3
TGTGCCAGCAGCAAGAGGGGGCGGGAGGGCTATGAGCAGTTCTTC	CASSKRGREGYEQFF	TRBD2	-	TRBV7-6	TRBJ2-1
TGTGCCAGCAGTTCGACTAGCGGGAGTTCCCCAAGTACGCAGTATTTT	CASSSTSGSSPSTQYF	TRBD2	-	TRBV27	TRBJ2-3
TGTGCCAGCACCCTCTCGGACAGGGAAGCTTTCTTT	CASTLSDREAFF	TRBD1	-	TRBV28	TRBJ1-1
TGTGCCAGCAGCCCACAGGGTTGGTACACTGAAGCTTTCTTT	CASSPQGWYTEAFF	-	-	TRBV7-2	TRBJ1-1
TGTGCTAGCAGCCCATCGACTAGCCCTAGCAATGAGCAGTTCTTC	CASSPSTSPSNEQFF	TRBD2	-	TRBV7-7	TRBJ2-1
TGTGCCAGCAGGGAGGGGACAGGGATGACCTACGAGCAGTACTTC	CASREGTGMTYEQYF	TRBD1	-	TRBV7-2	TRBJ2-7
TGTGCCAGCAGCGGAGTGGAGCGGGGGTCCTACGAGCAGTACTTC	CASSGVERGSYEQYF	TRBD2	-	TRBV7-9	TRBJ2-7
TGTGCCAGCTCACCCCAACAGGGAACTGGAAACACCATATATTTT	CASSPQQGTGNTIYF	-	-	TRBV18	TRBJ1-3
TGCGCCAGCAGCGGCGGACTAGCGGGAGACTACAATGAGCAGTTCTTC	CASSGGLAGDYNEQFF	TRBD2	-	TRBV5-1	TRBJ2-1
TGCGCCAGCAGCCAAGAGGGGGGGACGGTTGACACCGGGGAGCTGTTTTTT	CASSQEGGTVDTGELFF	TRBD2	-	TRBV4-1	TRBJ2-2
TGTGCCAGCAGCTCCGGACTAGCGGGAGGCACAGATACGCAGTATTTT	CASSSGLAGGTDTQYF	TRBD2	-	TRBV11-2	TRBJ2-3
TGTGCCAGCTCACCGGTTTTGGACAGCTACAATGAGCAGTTCTTC	CASSPVLDSYNEQFF	-	-	TRBV18	TRBJ2-1
TGTGCCAGCAGTTCTGTACCGGGGGGCGACTATGGCTACACCTTC	CASSSVPGGDYGYTF	-	-	TRBV28	TRBJ1-2
TGTGCCAGCAACGCCGGGACAGGGGAGGAAAAACTGTTTTTT	CASNAGTGEEKLFF	TRBD1	few	TRBV5-8	TRBJ1-4
TGTGCCAGCTCACCGGACAGGAGCTCCTACAATGAGCAGTTCTTC	CASSPDRSSYNEQFF	TRBD1	-	TRBV18	TRBJ2-1
TGTGCCAGCAGCTTTAGATATGAGCAGTTCTTC	CASSFRYEQFF	-	-	TRBV27	TRBJ2-1
TGTGCCTGGAGTGTAACGGGGGACTCTGGGGCCAACGTCCTGACTTTC	CAWSVTGDSGANVLTF	-	few	TRBV30	TRBJ2-6
TGTGCCAGCAGCTTAACAGGGGGCGCGGGTGAAAAACTGTTTTTT	CASSLTGGAGEKLFF	TRBD1	-	TRBV7-3	TRBJ1-4
TGTGCCAGCTCAACTGTCACAGATACGCAGTATTTT	CASSTVTDTQYF	-	once	TRBV18	TRBJ2-3
TGCGCCAGCAGCAGCGGGACAGGAGACTATGGCTACACCTTC	CASSSGTGDYGYTF	TRBD1	few	TRBV4-1	TRBJ1-2
TGTGCCACCAGCAGAGCTGGAGTGGGCGGGGGCAGCTCCTACGAGCAGTACTTC	CATSRAGVGGGSSYEQYF	-	-	TRBV15	TRBJ2-7
TGCAGCGTCGATCTAGCGGGAGGCCACTCCTACGAGCAGTACTTC	CSVDLAGGHSYEQYF	TRBD2	-	TRBV29-1	TRBJ2-7
TGTGCCAGTTGGGCAGGGAACGAGCAGTACTTC	CASWAGNEQYF	-	few	TRBV7-8	TRBJ2-7
TGTGCCAGCTCACAGGGACCGGGACTAGCGGGACCAAACACAGATACGCAGTATTTT	CASSQGPGLAGPNTDTQYF	TRBD2	-	TRBV18	TRBJ2-3
TGTGCCAGCAGTTTACTGGCCGGGGTCAATGAGCAGTTCTTC	CASSLLAGVNEQFF	-	-	TRBV27	TRBJ2-1
TGTGCCAGTAGTATGGATAGCGGGAAGTATACCGGGGAGCTGTTTTTT	CASSMDSGKYTGELFF	TRBD2	once	TRBV19	TRBJ2-2
TGTGCCATCAGTGAGTCACGGGATTACTCACGCAATGAGCAGTTCTTC	CAISESRDYSRNEQFF	-	-	TRBV10-3	TRBJ2-1
TGCGCCAGCAGCTTCGGGAAATCTGGGGCCAACGTCCTGACTTTC	CASSFGKSGANVLTF	-	few	TRBV5-1	TRBJ2-6
TGTGCCAGCAGCCAAGTATTTGGAGCGGGGGCTTACACCGGGGAGCTGTTTTTT	CASSQVFGAGAYTGELFF	TRBD2	-	TRBV14	TRBJ2-2
TGTGCCAGCAAGGTGGGGGGGCTCACTAATGAAAAACTGTTTTTT	CASKVGGLTNEKLFF	-	-	TRBV27	TRBJ1-4
TGTGCCTGGACTGGAGGGGTTAGTGATACAGATACGCAGTATTTT	CAWTGGVSDTDTQYF	-	-	TRBV30	TRBJ2-3
TGCAGCGTTGAAACGGTTGAAAGAGGGCATGGCTACACCTTC	CSVETVERGHGYTF	-	once	TRBV29-1	TRBJ1-2
TGTGCCAGCAGCTTAACGGCGGGCGGGAGAGCAGATACGCAGTATTTT	CASSLTAGGRADTQYF	TRBD2	once	TRBV7-3	TRBJ2-3
TGTGCCACCGCACAGGGGGGTCTGGAAAAACTGTTTTTT	CATAQGGLEKLFF	TRBD1	once	TRBV19	TRBJ1-4
TGTGCCAGCACACCGGCAGGGACAGGTGGCTACACCTTC	CASTPAGTGGYTF	TRBD1	-	TRBV6-6	TRBJ1-2
TGTGCCAGCAGTTACTCGGGACAGGTGAAATTCTATGGCTACACCTTC	CASSYSGQVKFYGYTF	TRBD1	-	TRBV6-5	TRBJ1-2
TGTGCCAGCAGCCGCGAACTAGGAGGGACAGATACGCAGTATTTT	CASSRELGGTDTQYF	-	-	TRBV4-2	TRBJ2-3
TGTGCCAGCAGCCAAGAGGTAGGAGTAGCGGGAAACACCGGGGAGCTGTTTTTT	CASSQEVGVAGNTGELFF	TRBD2	-	TRBV4-2	TRBJ2-2
TGCAGCGTTGAATCTAGCGGGAGGGAGGAGACCCAGTACTTC	CSVESSGREETQYF	TRBD2	once	TRBV29-1	TRBJ2-5
TGCGCCAGCAGCTTAATAGCGGGAGGCACAGATACGCAGTATTTT	CASSLIAGGTDTQYF	TRBD2	-	TRBV5-1	TRBJ2-3
TGTGCCAGCAGCCCGAACCTAGGTGGTGAGCAGTTCTTC	CASSPNLGGEQFF	-	-	TRBV5-6	TRBJ2-1
TGCGCCAGCCTGCCCACGACAGGGTTAGAGTATGGCTACACCTTC	CASLPTTGLEYGYTF	TRBD1	-	TRBV4-1	TRBJ1-2